This T cell receptor (beta chain) was captured in a study of regulatory T cells in long-lasting Graves disease. This clonotype was seen at least ten times. Stated time point: persistent/refractory GD, antithyroid drugs over 5 years with positive TRAb. The authors made the TCR library using RNA they extracted from PBMCs. The authors built TCR beta libraries using iRepertoire HTBI primers and Arm-PCR of CDR3 regions. Each CDR3 protein is one row after TCRdb ran MiXCR on the multiplex PCR reads. The sample contains 400,000 or so distinct CDR3 sequences, 23% of which appear only once. This specimen was peripheral blood mononuclear cells (PBMCs), taken when the disease was refractory, from a patient treated with antithyroid drugs. The TCR sequence derives from a female donor with Graves disease.

The CDR3 protein is CASSDTGEGGYTF. The CDR3 bases are TGTGCCAGCAGCGATACAGGGGAAGGAGGCTACACCTTC. The J gene is TRBJ1-2, the V gene TRBV2, with TRBD1 matching 7 bases. The CDR3 has 13 residues. The V and J ends lost 6 bases and 8 bases, in that order; junction bases with no gene match: 9. Germline CDR1 reads SNHLY; CDR2 reads FYNNEI.